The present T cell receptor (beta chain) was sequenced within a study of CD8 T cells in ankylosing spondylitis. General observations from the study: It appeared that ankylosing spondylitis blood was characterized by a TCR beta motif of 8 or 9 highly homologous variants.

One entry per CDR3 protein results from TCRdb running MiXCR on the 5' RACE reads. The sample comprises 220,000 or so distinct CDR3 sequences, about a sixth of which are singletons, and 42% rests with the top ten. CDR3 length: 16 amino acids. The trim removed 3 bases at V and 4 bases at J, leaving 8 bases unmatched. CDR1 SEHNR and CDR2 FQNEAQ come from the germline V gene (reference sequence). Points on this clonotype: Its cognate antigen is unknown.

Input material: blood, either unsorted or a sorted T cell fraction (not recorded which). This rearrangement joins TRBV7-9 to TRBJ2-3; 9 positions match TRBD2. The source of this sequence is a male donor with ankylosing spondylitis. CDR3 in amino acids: CASSFVAGEDPDTQYF. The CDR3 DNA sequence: TGTGCCAGCAGCTTTGTAGCGGGAGAGGACCCAGATACGCAGTATTTT.